This TCR beta chain was observed in a study of T-cell reconstitution after alpha-beta-depleted transplantation in children. Study-wide results and limits: The main origin of T-cell counts and diversity one year after transplant was newly produced T cells. Surviving thymic progenitors and recipient T cells were the source of high TCRbeta diversity at day 60 in some patients. Expanded graft clones, several hundred of them, were reportedly the source of alpha-beta T cells about two months after transplant.

A TCRbeta library incorporating unique molecular identifiers was prepared. TCRdb recomputed calls from the PCR reads with MiXCR, one row per CDR3 protein. The table includes 750,000 to 950,000 distinct CDR3 sequences, roughly 15% detected once. Concerning this clonotype itself: Its antigen is still unknown.

This receptor was taken from a male patient younger than 18 who had a stem cell transplant for acute lymphoblastic leukemia, so the T cells may come from the graft donor. The specimen was PBMCs, mostly from graft donor cells, collected 360 days after TCRalphabeta/CD19-depleted stem cell transplant.

The CDR3 is CARGHGEQYF. The CDR3 DNA follows: TGTGCCAGAGGGCATGGAGAGCAGTACTTC. The chain has TRBV2 and TRBJ2-7; D gene ambiguous. Germline CDR1 SNHLY, CDR2 FYNNEI. This CDR3 is 10 amino acids long. V lost 9 bases, J lost 7 bases, and 10 bases lay in between.